This entry describes one TCR beta chain. Trimming cost V 0 bases and J 7 bases; bases outside gene matches: 2. This CDR3 has 15 residues. Germline V gene data show CDR1 as SGHNT and CDR2 as YYREEE (reference sequence). Measured with immunoSEQ multiplex PCR; TCRdb has only the in-frame clones, and not every one. The table includes approximately 100,000 clones, over 65% detected once. This sample is drawn from a study of control samples from healthy donors and cancer patients. Sequences were obtained from blood. The V and J genes are TRBV5-4 and TRBJ2-1; 12 nucleotides match TRBD2. This sequence was found in a woman aged 40 to 50 in good health. CDR3 sequence: CASSLGGLAGNEQFF. CDR3 sequence (DNA): TGTGCCAGCAGCTTGGGCGGACTAGCGGGGAATGAGCAGTTCTTC.